The TCR beta chain under discussion was sequenced for a study of blood T cell repertoires in COVID-19 (dated by TCRdb to 2019 to 2021). As for the study more broadly: Samples from collaborators originated in the United States, Italy and Spain and spanned both the acute and convalescent phases of COVID-19. The material from the prospective study consisted of cDNA or gDNA derived from T cells, B-cell-depleted T cells, or PBMCs. Subjects who had been exposed to COVID-19, were actively infected with it, or had recovered from it provided the deeply sampled blood TCRbeta repertoires that made up the dataset. A freely available public database, intended as a resource for researchers studying the immune response to SARS-CoV-2, is where the repertoires were released. The samples were drawn from the first 160 participants of the ongoing ImmuneRACE study and from 1,254 subjects provided by 6 global collaborators. Sample metadata almost always included a de-identified subject ID, COVID-19 status, age in years and sex. Where available, HLA class I and class II types were obtained from metadata supplied by the sample provider rather than from assay-based typing.

The immunoSEQ Assay, a bias-controlled multiplex PCR, was used to amplify TCRbeta CDR3 regions from genomic DNA. Per the original workflow: The number of nucleated cells in each sample was estimated from the amplification of reference gene primers within the assay. To quantify the absolute abundance of each unique TCRbeta CDR3 rearrangement, sequence reads were collapsed and filtered. For each sample, productive Simpson clonality was calculated by taking the square root of Simpson's diversity index across productive rearrangements. TCRdb carries this immuneACCESS record with in-frame sequences only. Its versions omit some clonotypes, under half of them owing to an unresolved V gene in the studies checked, with the rest unexplained. Clone size and the V and J calls come from that table; the DNA yielded D and trimming. In this sample the table shows fewer than 300,000 clones, 90% of which occur a single time. The ten largest account for approximately 1.2% of the sample.

For this clone: Its antigen is not yet known. Base qualities are missing; no much larger clone stands one base away.

Participants in the prospective study were enrolled through a virtual design, were aged about 18 to 100 years, and lived in 20 to 30 United States geographic areas. In the prospective study, participants were assigned to cohorts based on the clinical history participants reported in a screening survey and a study questionnaire. ImmuneRACE Cohort 3 recovered participants were defined by two consecutive negative NP/OP PCR tests, healthcare professional clearance, or symptom resolution. In the prospective study, whole blood, serum and a nasopharyngeal or oropharyngeal swab were collected from each participant by mobile phlebotomists. Over a 2-month period, participants in the prospective study had the option of providing additional blood draws and questionnaires. Before DNA extraction, blood samples from the prospective study were shipped at room temperature or frozen. What the work shows at the level of the full study, not this receptor alone: The amount of clinical and demographic metadata varied by source and participant and was provided uncurated.

The CDR3 starts with the cysteine, ends with the phenylalanine, and has 17 residues. The CDR3 DNA has 51 bases and is translated from base 1. Looking up the germline V gene yields CDR1 SNHLY and CDR2 FYNNEI. V drops 2 bases and J drops 4 bases, leaving 18 bases in between. This sequence uses TRBV2 and TRBJ2-1, with TRBD2 tentatively as D gene (6 bases match). The specimen was PBMCs or T cells enriched from blood (not recorded which). This clonotype was obtained from a woman aged 25 to 45 who had recovered from COVID-19. The CDR3 region: CASSERVGDFSYNEQFF. The DNA reads TGTGCCAGCAGTGAACGGGTGGGGGACTTCTCTTACAATGAGCAGTTCTTC.